Shown below are 25 T cell receptor beta chains from a single sample sequenced in a study of human T cells and chemical hapten exposure. MiXCR, applied by TCRdb to the RACE reads, yields one record per CDR3 protein. The sample includes about 84,000 distinct CDR3 sequences, approximately 10% of them seen just once. The time point here: patch test 3, about 24 weeks after DPC sensitization. The treatment: therapeutic diphenylcyclopropenone sensitization with weekly scalp DPC. The sequencing used whole blood, collected in connection with sensitization to the hapten diphenylcyclopropenone (DPC). These receptors were taken from a woman in her forties or fifties with alopecia areata. Some clones in this sample may be carry-over from other donors' samples.

This clonotype showed up many times. V gene TRBV20-1 combines with J gene TRBJ2-2; 11 positions match TRBD1. The length of the CDR3 is 15 residues. With 0 bases clipped from V and 3 bases from J, the junction kept 0 bases outside the gene matches. Germline CDR1 reads DFQATT; CDR2 reads SNEGSKA (reference sequence). CDR3 nucleotides: TGCAGTGCTAGAGAGGGACAGGGGGACACCGGGGAGCTGTTTTTT. Its translation: CSAREGQGDTGELFF.

This clonotype was counted only a few times. The chain carries TRBV18 and TRBJ1-6; D ambiguous. The CDR3 covers 13 residues. Trimming stripped 2 bases from V and 7 bases from J, with 6 bases between. Germline lookup yields CDR1 KGHSH and CDR2 LQKENI. The CDR3 loop reads CASSPEENSPLHF. The CDR3 DNA reads TGTGCCAGCTCACCAGAGGAGAATTCACCCCTCCACTTT.

This clonotype appeared many times. V usage is TRBV18 and J usage is TRBJ2-7; 9 nucleotides agree with TRBD2. The CDR3 sequence is 17 residues long. The trim removed 3 bases at V and 4 bases at J, leaving 13 bases unmatched. Germline CDR1 reads KGHSH; CDR2 reads LQKENI. The CDR3 bases are TGTGCCAGCTCACCCCTCGTGGGTAGCGGGAGTACGTACGAGCAGTACTTC. This sequence encodes CASSPLVGSGSTYEQYF.

This clonotype was observed once. This chain connects TRBV19 to TRBJ1-5, with D tentatively TRBD1 (5 bases). V was shortened by 5 bases and J by 0 bases, with 20 bases between the two germline ends. The germline V gene encodes CDR1 LNHDA and CDR2 SQIVND (reference sequence). The CDR3 has 18 amino acids. This CDR3 reads CASSRGIGSFLSNQPQHF. CDR3 sequence (DNA): TGTGCCAGTAGTCGGGGGATCGGGTCATTTCTTAGCAATCAGCCCCAGCATTTT.

The chain recombines TRBV29-1 with TRBJ2-1, with D perhaps TRBD1 or TRBD2 (6 bases each). The CDR3 spans 13 residues. Germline values: CDR1 SQVTM, CDR2 ANQGSEA. V was trimmed by 4 bases and J by 11 bases, leaving 18 bases between them. The CDR3, as DNA: TGCAGCGTTGCCCCCGGGGGCCTAACTAAGCAGTTCTTC. Amino acid sequence: CSVAPGGLTKQFF.

There are a few counts of this clonotype. This chain joins TRBV20-1 and TRBJ2-5; D is uncertain. This CDR3 has 15 residues. The V end lost 1 base, the J end lost 1 base, and 13 bases lay between the germline ends. In germline, CDR1 is DFQATT, CDR2 SNEGSKA (reference sequence). The CDR3 reads CSARGAGQFQETQYF. CDR3 bases: TGCAGTGCTAGAGGGGCTGGGCAATTCCAAGAGACCCAGTACTTC.

The rearrangement joins TRBV12-3 or TRBV12-4 to TRBJ1-6; D call uncertain. This CDR3 has 17 residues. V lost 5 bases and J 7 bases, leaving 21 bases between the germline ends. CDR3 loop: CASSPLPTPDGNSPLHF. CDR3 nucleotide sequence: TGTGCCAGCAGTCCTCTCCCGACTCCGGACGGGAATTCACCCCTCCACTTT.

This clonotype was detected only a few times. The genes are TRBV29-1 and TRBJ2-7; perhaps TRBD1 as D (6 bases). Trimming pared 4 bases from V and 1 base from J, leaving 14 bases between. Germline V lookup: CDR1 SQVTM, CDR2 ANQGSEA. The CDR3 has 14 amino acids. The CDR3, as DNA: TGCAGCGTTGGTGGGACGAGGGGGTCCTACGAGCAGTACTTC. It translates to CSVGGTRGSYEQYF.

The CDR3: CASSPPGRNEQFF. CDR3 DNA: TGTGCCAGCTCACCACCGGGGCGAAATGAGCAGTTCTTC. The gene calls are TRBV18 and TRBJ2-1, with TRBD1 as a possible D gene (5 bases). Trimming shortened V by 0 bases and J by 7 bases, and 7 bases separated the two germline ends. Germline loops: CDR1 KGHSH, CDR2 LQKENI. The CDR3 has 13 amino acids.

This clonotype was observed at least ten times. This chain links TRBV29-1 with TRBJ2-1, with 12 bases lining up with TRBD2. Trimming at V came to 8 bases and at J to 6 bases, leaving 8 bases not matched to a gene. Germline CDR1 is SQVTM and CDR2 is ANQGSEA. This CDR3 has 14 residues. The CDR3 DNA is TGCAGCCCTGCCCTAGCGGGAGGGGGCAATGAGCAGTTCTTC. Translation: CSPALAGGGNEQFF.

This clonotype turned up a few times. The rearrangement joins TRBV19 to TRBJ1-5, with 7 bases lining up with TRBD1. CDR3 length equals 15 residues. Germline assignment: CDR1 LNHDA and CDR2 SQIVND (reference sequence). V was clipped by 4 bases and J by 7 bases; unmatched bases: 10. DNA of the CDR3: TGTGCCAGTAGTACCGACAGGGTAGGGCGGCAGCCCCAGCATTTT. This gives the protein CASSTDRVGRQPQHF.

This chain joins TRBV11-3 and TRBJ2-5, with a weak D call TRBD2 (6 bases). The germline gives CDR1 SGHNT, CDR2 YENEEA. Trimming took 4 bases from V and 5 from J, leaving 17 bases between them. The CDR3 totals 15 residues. Here the CDR3 reads CASSSSVGGWETQYF. The CDR3 DNA sequence: TGTGCCAGCAGCTCCTCTGTGGGAGGATGGGAGACCCAGTACTTC.

This clonotype was detected only a few times. The chain links TRBV27 to TRBJ2-1; 10 bases are shared with TRBD1. From germline, CDR1 is MNHEY and CDR2 SMNVEV (reference sequence). CDR3 length equals 15 residues. Germline trimming cut 5 bases from V and 6 bases from J; bases unmatched to any gene: 7. The CDR3 reads CASSPGQGFGNEQFF. The CDR3 nucleotides are TGTGCCAGCAGTCCGGGACAGGGGTTCGGCAATGAGCAGTTCTTC.

The V and J genes are TRBV6-2 or TRBV6-3 and TRBJ2-3; D possibly matches TRBD1 or TRBD2 (5 bases each). The CDR3 is 14 amino acids. In germline, CDR1 is MNHEY, CDR2 SVGEGT. Trimming pared 8 bases from V and 7 bases from J, leaving 19 bases between. CDR3 protein: CASLGPGLPYTQYF. DNA of the CDR3: TGTGCCAGCCTCGGGCCGGGGCTACCGTATACGCAGTATTTT.

On this clonotype: A much more abundant neighbour one base away suggests this may be a read error. The chain recombines TRBV11-3 with TRBJ2-1, with a weak D call TRBD1 (5 bases). Trimming stripped 1 base from V and 6 bases from J, with 7 bases between. This CDR3 has 13 residues. Germline-derived CDR1 and CDR2 are SGHNT and YENEEA. The CDR3 spells CASSLGTINEQFF. In nucleotides, the CDR3 is TGTGCCAGCAGCTTAGGGACAATCAATGAGCAGTTCTTC.

This chain joins TRBV29-1 and TRBJ1-5, with a weak D call TRBD1 (5 bases). The germline V and J ends were trimmed by 6 bases and 0 bases, with 9 bases remaining between them. CDR3 length equals 13 residues. CDR1 and CDR2 from the germline V gene are SQVTM and ANQGSEA. The CDR3: CSVGAGSNQPQHF. DNA of the CDR3: TGCAGCGTAGGGGCGGGTAGCAATCAGCCCCAGCATTTT.

This clonotype was seen ten or more times. The chain joins TRBV18 to TRBJ2-2; D call uncertain. V lost 3 bases and J lost 0, with 5 bases in between. This CDR3 is 14 amino acids long. The V gene's germline CDR1 is KGHSH and CDR2 LQKENI. Here the CDR3 reads CASSPSANTGELFF. The DNA for the CDR3 is TGTGCCAGCTCACCGTCGGCGAACACCGGGGAGCTGTTTTTT.

The V gene is TRBV12-3 or TRBV12-4, the J gene TRBJ2-7; 7 bases line up with TRBD1. The CDR3 loop spans 15 amino acids. The trim removed 5 bases at V and 3 bases at J, leaving 10 bases unmatched. The chain's CDR3 is CASSGAQQGFYEQYF. In nucleotides, the CDR3 is TGTGCCAGCAGTGGGGCTCAACAGGGGTTCTACGAGCAGTACTTC.

There are many counts of this clonotype. V usage is TRBV20-1 and J usage is TRBJ1-1; D is possibly TRBD1 (5 bases). Trimming removed 5 bases at V and 2 bases at J, with 15 bases between. The CDR3 has 14 residues. Germline CDR1 DFQATT, CDR2 SNEGSKA (reference sequence). The CDR3 reads CSAPAGTVNTEAFF. Here the CDR3 DNA reads TGCAGTGCTCCGGCCGGGACGGTAAACACTGAAGCTTTCTTT.

The chain employs TRBV29-1 and TRBJ2-4, with D maybe TRBD1 (5 bases). Germline CDR1 SQVTM, CDR2 ANQGSEA. This CDR3 is built from 17 residues. V was pared by 4 bases and J by 1 base, with 20 bases between. The CDR3 DNA reads as TGCAGCGTTGTCGACAGATCGACGAATATTGCCAAAAACATTCAGTACTTC. It specifies CSVVDRSTNIAKNIQYF.

This clonotype was picked up many times. This chain joins TRBV6-6 and TRBJ2-5; no clear D gene. Germline V gives CDR1 MNHNY, CDR2 SVGAGI (reference sequence). The CDR3 extends over 12 amino acids. V was pared by 5 bases and J by 1 base, with 5 bases between. Here the CDR3 reads CASSGGQETQYF. In DNA, the CDR3 is TGTGCCAGCAGTGGTGGCCAAGAGACCCAGTACTTC.

This clonotype was observed at least ten times. The V gene is TRBV20-1, the J gene TRBJ2-7; no clear D gene. Germline assignment: CDR1 DFQATT and CDR2 SNEGSKA (reference sequence). The CDR3 contains 10 residues. V was shortened by 3 bases and J by 7 bases, with 7 bases between the two germline ends. The CDR3 nucleotides read TGCAGTGCTAGGATACGGGAGCAGTACTTC. Translated: CSARIREQYF.

The rearrangement links TRBV6-5 to TRBJ1-1; 9 bases match TRBD1. The CDR3 contains 14 residues. CDR1 and CDR2 from the germline V gene are MNHEY and SVGAGI. Trimming cost V 0 bases and J 9 bases; bases outside gene matches: 5. The CDR3 region has the DNA TGTGCCAGCAGTTACTCGAGACAGGGGGAGAAAGCTTTCTTT. It translates to CASSYSRQGEKAFF.

The chain is built from TRBV29-1 and TRBJ1-1; 7 bases line up with TRBD1. With 3 bases clipped from V and 0 bases from J, the junction kept 7 bases outside the gene matches. Germline CDR1 SQVTM, CDR2 ANQGSEA. CDR3 length: 15 amino acids. CDR3 coding DNA: TGCAGCGTTGACCCGACAGGGACCATGAACACTGAAGCTTTCTTT. It is translated as CSVDPTGTMNTEAFF. The entire variable domain, with the rest obtained from reference TRBV29-1 and TRBJ1-1, is as follows: SAVISQKPSRDICQRGTSLTIQCQVDSQVTMMFWYRQQPGQSLTLIATANQGSEATYESGFVIDKFPISRPNLTFSTLTVSNMSPEDSSIYLCSVDPTGTMNTEAFFGQGTRLTVV.

On this clonotype itself: One base away lies a much larger clone, so this may be a sequencing read error. The chain carries TRBV15 and TRBJ2-1; D is possibly TRBD1 or TRBD2 (5 bases each). The CDR3 is 16 residues long. Trimming left V 3 bases short and J 2 bases short, with 14 bases between. Germline CDR1 LNHNV, CDR2 YYDKDF (reference sequence). In DNA form, the CDR3 reads TGTGCCACCAGCAGTGGGGACCTTAGCCCCTACAATGAGCAGTTCTTC. It yields the protein CATSSGDLSPYNEQFF. Full variable domain (rest looked up from reference TRBV15 and TRBJ2-1): DAMVIQNPRYQVTQFGKPVTLSCSQTLNHNVMYWYQQKSSQAPKLLFHYYDKDFNNEADTPDNFQSRRPNTSFCFLDIRSPGLGDTAMYLCATSSGDLSPYNEQFFGPGTRLTVL.